The 30 T cell receptor beta chains below come from one sample, sequenced in a study of lymphopenia after photon versus proton radiotherapy. This table comes from immunoSEQ multiplex PCR, and its TCRdb copy is limited to in-frame clones, with some not included. Of about 42,000 clones listed, about four fifths are singletons. Specimen: peripheral blood, collected from a patient treated with proton-based radiotherapy. These receptors were taken from a woman in her seventies with pancreatic cancer.

The chain links TRBV7-2 to TRBJ1-2; no definite D call. Germline-derived CDR1 and CDR2 are SGHTA and FQGNSA. The CDR3 has 15 residues. Trimming shortened V by 4 bases and J by 0 bases, and 12 bases separated the two germline ends. CDR3 sequence: CASSWREWPNYGYTF. The CDR3 bases are TGTGCCAGCAGCTGGAGGGAATGGCCTAACTATGGCTACACCTTC.

The chain is built from TRBV5-6 and TRBJ2-3; weak D call: TRBD1 (6 bases). CDR1 is SGHDT and CDR2 is YYEEEE in the germline V gene. Trimming removed 4 bases at V and 3 bases at J, with 9 bases between. This CDR3 is built from 13 residues. The CDR3 DNA follows: TGTGCCAGCAGCAAAGGGACAACAGATACGCAGTATTTT. Amino acids: CASSKGTTDTQYF.

The chain joins TRBV2 to TRBJ2-3; D is perhaps TRBD2 (6 bases). The ends were cut back, 1 base at V and 5 bases at J, with 7 bases in the middle. Germline CDR1 reads SNHLY; CDR2 reads FYNNEI. CDR3 length: 13 residues. The CDR3 DNA follows: TGTGCCAGCAGTGAAGGGAGGGGAGATACGCAGTATTTT. Its protein is CASSEGRGDTQYF.

This clone was seen only once. The rearrangement uses TRBV27 and TRBJ2-3; 9 bases are a match to TRBD1. Germline V lookup: CDR1 MNHEY, CDR2 SMNVEV (reference sequence). Trimming took 6 bases from V and 3 from J; bases not matched to a gene: 7. This CDR3 is built from 15 residues. This CDR3 is CASSIIQGATDTQYF. The CDR3 DNA reads as TGTGCCAGCAGCATAATACAGGGGGCTACAGATACGCAGTATTTT.

The CDR3 spells CASSFPGPVKNIQYF. CDR3 sequence (DNA): TGTGCCAGCAGCTTTCCGGGACCGGTGAAAAACATTCAGTACTTC. The chain combines TRBV2 with TRBJ2-4; D is tentatively TRBD1 or TRBD2 (5 bases each). The CDR3 spans 15 residues. The V gene lost 6 bases and the J gene lost 4 bases, with 16 bases spanning the gap. Germline lookup yields CDR1 SNHLY and CDR2 FYNNEI.

This clone was seen a handful of times. J is TRBJ1-2 and V is TRBV7-3; the D gene is possibly TRBD1 (5 bases). V gave up 2 bases and J gave up 4 bases, with 11 bases separating them. Germline CDR1 reads SGHTA; CDR2 reads FQGTGA. The CDR3 loop spans 14 amino acids. The CDR3 protein is CASSLDSGGYGYTF. The CDR3 nucleotides are TGTGCCAGCAGCTTAGATTCGGGGGGCTATGGCTACACCTTC.

This chain uses TRBV5-6 with TRBJ2-7; 7 positions agree with TRBD1. V lost 4 bases, J lost 3 bases, and 10 bases stayed unmatched. This CDR3 is built from 15 residues. Germline CDR1 is SGHDT and CDR2 is YYEEEE. The CDR3 DNA sequence: TGTGCCAGCAGCCACCTGGGGACAGCTAGCTACGAGCAGTACTTC. Its protein is CASSHLGTASYEQYF.

This rearrangement joins TRBV5-1 to TRBJ1-3, with a weak D call TRBD1 (6 bases). The V end lost 7 bases, the J end lost 0 bases, and 14 bases lay between the germline ends. Germline CDR1 is SGHRS and CDR2 is YFSETQ. The CDR3 totals 15 residues. The DNA for the CDR3 is TGCGCCAGCTACGACCGGGACACCTCTGGAAACACCATATATTTT. This encodes CASYDRDTSGNTIYF.

The chain links TRBV18 to TRBJ1-4; D not certain. The length of the CDR3 is 15 residues. Looked up from germline, CDR1 is KGHSH and CDR2 is LQKENI. V was shortened by 3 bases and J by 3 bases, with 11 bases between the two germline ends. The CDR3 is CASSPDAASNEKLFF. The CDR3 DNA reads TGTGCCAGCTCACCTGACGCAGCTTCTAATGAAAAACTGTTTTTT.

The chain uses TRBV11-1 and TRBJ2-7; D may be TRBD1 or TRBD2 (6 bases each). The V gene lost 5 bases and the J gene lost 1 base, with 9 bases spanning the gap. The V gene's germline CDR1 is SGHAT and CDR2 FQDESV (reference sequence). The length of the CDR3 is 13 residues. CDR3 bases: TGTGCCAGCAGCAGGGGGGAGTCCTACGAGCAGTACTTC. The encoded protein is CASSRGESYEQYF.

The chain links TRBV18 to TRBJ2-2; D is perhaps TRBD1 (6 bases). V was trimmed by 5 bases and J by 2 bases, leaving 12 bases between them. Looked up from germline, CDR1 is KGHSH and CDR2 is LQKENI. The CDR3 runs 15 residues. The CDR3 nucleotides are TGTGCCAGCTCATCCGGACAGATCAACACCGGGGAGCTGTTTTTT. This translates into CASSSGQINTGELFF.

The chain has TRBV18 and TRBJ1-2; 8 positions match TRBD1. V lost 5 bases, J lost 3 bases, and 11 bases stayed unmatched. This CDR3 has 16 residues. Looked up from germline, CDR1 is KGHSH and CDR2 is LQKENI. Here the CDR3 reads CASSSPVAGGDYGYTF. The CDR3 DNA reads TGTGCCAGCTCATCCCCAGTGGCAGGGGGCGACTATGGCTACACCTTC.

The genes are TRBV6-5 and TRBJ1-1; 9 bases align to TRBD1. The CDR3 consists of 14 residues. The germline gives CDR1 MNHEY, CDR2 SVGAGI. With V trimmed by 5 bases and J by 10 bases, 11 bases remained unmatched. The CDR3 sequence: CASSAQGAAGGAFF. CDR3 DNA: TGTGCCAGCAGTGCACAGGGGGCAGCTGGAGGAGCTTTCTTT.

The gene calls are TRBV10-3 and TRBJ2-5; D is uncertain. Germline V gene sequence: CDR1 ENHRY, CDR2 SYGVKD. Trimming removed 2 bases from V and 5 bases from J, with 3 bases in between. The CDR3 consists of 11 residues. The chain's CDR3 is CAISEKETQYF. CDR3 nucleotides: TGTGCCATCAGTGAGAAGGAGACCCAGTACTTC.

The chain joins TRBV7-8 to TRBJ1-5; D might be TRBD1 (5 bases). The CDR3 has 15 amino acids. The germline gives CDR1 SGHVS, CDR2 FQNEAQ. With 5 bases removed from V and 5 bases from J, the gap between germline ends came to 16 bases. Here the CDR3 DNA reads TGTGCCAGCAGCGGGTCAGGGAATTCATATCAGCCCCAGCATTTT. Protein product: CASSGSGNSYQPQHF.

The CDR3 loop reads CASSPGLAGESEGETQYF. CDR3 DNA: TGTGCCAGCTCACCAGGACTAGCGGGAGAGAGCGAGGGAGAGACCCAGTACTTC. The chain carries TRBV18 and TRBJ2-5; 13 bases are a match to TRBD2. The J segment lost 4 bases and the V segment lost 2 bases, leaving 10 bases of the junction unmatched. The CDR3 consists of 18 residues. Germline assignment: CDR1 KGHSH and CDR2 LQKENI.

This chain connects TRBV14 to TRBJ1-1; no clear D. The CDR3 consists of 13 residues. The germline CDR1 and CDR2 sequences are SGHDN and FVKESK. V shed 3 bases and J shed 0 bases, with 5 bases lying between them. The chain's CDR3 is CASSQNMNTEAFF. The CDR3, as DNA: TGTGCCAGCAGCCAGAACATGAACACTGAAGCTTTCTTT. Using reference TRBV14 and TRBJ1-1 for the parts outside the CDR3, the full variable domain is EAGVTQFPSHSVIEKGQTVTLRCDPISGHDNLYWYRRVMGKEIKFLLHFVKESKQDESGMPNNRFLAERTGGTYSTLKVQPAELEDSGVYFCASSQNMNTEAFFGQGTRLTVV.

The chain links TRBV28 to TRBJ1-5; no definite D call. The germline V gene has CDR1 MDHEN and CDR2 SYDVKM. The CDR3 is made up of 12 amino acids. V shed 3 bases and J shed 7 bases, with 7 bases lying between them. CDR3 loop: CASSFPFQPQHF. DNA of the CDR3: TGTGCCAGCAGTTTTCCTTTCCAGCCCCAGCATTTT.

This chain uses TRBV19 with TRBJ2-3; possible D gene TRBD1, 5 bases. This CDR3 region has 13 residues. V was cut by 5 bases and J by 5 bases, with 11 bases left in between. Germline CDR1 reads LNHDA; CDR2 reads SQIVND (reference sequence). The CDR3 nucleotides read TGTGCCAGTAGTGCAGGGCCCGTAGATACGCAGTATTTT. Its translation is CASSAGPVDTQYF.

In its sample, this clone was seen once. The genes are TRBV5-6 and TRBJ2-7, with D unclear. Trimming took off 4 bases at V and 0 bases at J, with 17 bases between the two ends. CDR1 SGHDT and CDR2 YYEEEE come from the germline V gene. This CDR3 has 16 residues. CDR3 sequence reads: CASSPFGFRSSYEQYF. As DNA, the CDR3 is TGTGCCAGCAGCCCCTTTGGTTTTCGCAGCTCCTACGAGCAGTACTTC.

This clone was detected once. The V call is TRBV9, the J call TRBJ2-3; the D gene is possibly TRBD1 (6 bases). CDR3 length: 15 residues. V dropped 0 bases and J dropped 2 bases, with 10 bases sitting between them. Looked up from germline, CDR1 is SGDLS and CDR2 is YYNGEE. CDR3 bases: TGTGCCAGCAGCGTAGAGGCAGGGGCCACAGATACGCAGTATTTT. Translating gives CASSVEAGATDTQYF. The full variable domain, with the rest looked up from reference TRBV9 and TRBJ2-3, is DSGVTQTPKHLITATGQRVTLRCSPRSGDLSVYWYQQSLDQGLQFLIQYYNGEERAKGNILERFSAQQFPDLHSELNLSSLELGDSALYFCASSVEAGATDTQYFGPGTRLTVL.

J is TRBJ2-2 and V is TRBV11-3, with D possibly TRBD2 on 5 matching bases. The germline gives CDR1 SGHNT, CDR2 YENEEA. The CDR3 covers 14 residues. V was clipped by 6 bases and J by 6 bases, with 14 bases between them. The CDR3 protein is CASREGGVAGELFF. CDR3 nucleotides: TGTGCCAGCAGAGAGGGTGGTGTAGCCGGGGAGCTGTTTTTT.

The chain links TRBV28 to TRBJ1-2; 10 nucleotides align to TRBD1. CDR1 and CDR2 (germline): MDHEN, SYDVKM. V trimming: 7 bases; J trimming: 0 bases; junction bases outside the gene matches: 5. This CDR3 spans 15 amino acids. Written as DNA, the CDR3 is TGTGCCAGCATGACAGGGGGCAGGACTAACTATGGCTACACCTTC. Translated: CASMTGGRTNYGYTF.

The CDR3 spells CASSLGFLGNTEAFF. In nucleotides, the CDR3 is TGTGCCAGCAGCTTGGGGTTTCTGGGGAACACTGAAGCTTTCTTT. The genes are TRBV5-4 and TRBJ1-1; no clear D gene. Trimming took 0 bases from V and 1 from J, leaving 10 bases between them. The germline V gene has CDR1 SGHNT and CDR2 YYREEE (reference sequence). The CDR3 loop spans 15 amino acids.

The V call is TRBV7-9, the J call TRBJ1-1, with a weak D call TRBD1 (5 bases). Germline V gives CDR1 SEHNR, CDR2 FQNEAQ (reference sequence). V was pared by 6 bases and J by 0 bases, with 11 bases between. The CDR3 is 14 amino acids. CDR3: CASRAGTLNTEAFF. The CDR3 DNA sequence: TGTGCCAGCAGGGCCGGGACGTTGAACACTGAAGCTTTCTTT.

This chain connects TRBV25-1 to TRBJ1-2; TRBD1 matches 9 bases. V lost 6 bases, J lost 2 bases, and 1 base stayed unmatched. The CDR3 spans 13 residues. Germline V lookup: CDR1 MGHDK, CDR2 SYGVNS. The CDR3 nucleotides read TGTGCCAGCAGGGGGACAGGGAACTATGGCTACACCTTC. Translating gives CASRGTGNYGYTF.

The chain recombines TRBV15 with TRBJ2-3; TRBD2 is a possible D gene (5 bases). CDR1 is LNHNV and CDR2 is YYDKDF in the germline V gene (reference sequence). V was shortened by 0 bases and J by 5 bases, with 12 bases between the two germline ends. The CDR3 length is 15 residues. The CDR3 DNA is TGTGCCACCAGCAGAGAGTGGTCTAGCCGAGATACGCAGTATTTT. It is translated as CATSREWSSRDTQYF.

The chain uses TRBV4-3 and TRBJ2-3; 11 nucleotides match TRBD2. Germline values: CDR1 LGHNA, CDR2 YSLEER. This CDR3 is 16 amino acids long. The V gene end was trimmed by 4 bases and the J gene end by 6 bases; junction bases not matched to a gene: 9. CDR3 sequence reads: CASSPRVAGGLDTQYF. The CDR3 nucleotides read TGCGCCAGCAGCCCGCGGGTAGCGGGAGGGTTGGATACGCAGTATTTT.

The chain couples TRBV28 to TRBJ1-2; D is unclear. The germline CDR1 and CDR2 sequences are MDHEN and SYDVKM. Trimming took 5 bases from V and 6 from J, leaving 16 bases between them. CDR3 length: 14 amino acids. The CDR3: CASSPRTSIDGYTF. The CDR3 DNA follows: TGTGCCAGCAGTCCAAGGACGTCGATTGATGGCTACACCTTC.

This sequence joins TRBV19 and TRBJ2-3, with TRBD2 matching 10 bases. J gave up 1 base and V 4 bases, and 8 bases lay outside the gene matches. Germline V lookup: CDR1 LNHDA, CDR2 SQIVND (reference sequence). The CDR3 runs to 17 residues. CDR3 bases: TGTGCCAGTAGTAGTACTGGGACTAGCGCCCGCACAGATACGCAGTATTTT. Residues: CASSSTGTSARTDTQYF.